A selection of T cell receptor beta chains follows, all from one sample in a study of T cells in localized non-small cell lung cancer. TCRdb keeps only in-frame clones here, not all; method: immunoSEQ multiplex PCR. The table has tens of thousands of clones, 86% seen once. This material consisted of PBMCs, taken before any cancer treatment. Receptors were obtained from a man aged 40 to 75 with stage II lung adenocarcinoma. Each CDR3 is given with its conserved first and last residue. Each record gives: clone size, J gene, V gene, D gene, CDR3 length, CDR3 DNA, CDR3 protein. A D gene is named only where the DNA matches it firmly. Clone size appears in some rows only: once, few, many, or a class for an expanded clone.

NA | TRBJ2-1 | TRBV6-5 | TRBD2 | 15 | TGTGCCAGCAGCTTAGCGGGGGGGCTTGTGGATGAGCAGTTCTTC | CASSLAGGLVDEQFF
NA | TRBJ2-7 | TRBV7-9 | NA | 18 | TGTGCCAGCAGCTTAGTGGCAGGGGATTACGCTATCTCCTACGAGCAGTACTTC | CASSLVAGDYAISYEQYF
NA | TRBJ1-4 | TRBV30 | TRBD1 | 15 | TGTGCCTGGAGTGAAGGGACAGGGTATTTTGAAAAACTGTTTTTT | CAWSEGTGYFEKLFF
NA | TRBJ2-4 | TRBV10-3 | NA | 12 | TGTGCCATCAGAGAGGACGATGGGGTTCAGTACTTC | CAIREDDGVQYF
NA | TRBJ1-4 | TRBV2 | TRBD1 | 16 | TGTGCCAGCAGCACACTCTCAGGGGGCAGAGATGAAAAACTGTTTTTT | CASSTLSGGRDEKLFF
NA | TRBJ2-5 | TRBV5-1 | TRBD2 | 16 | TGCGCCAGCAGAATTCTAGCGGGGGGAAGTAGAGAGACCCAGTACTTC | CASRILAGGSRETQYF
few | TRBJ2-2 | TRBV2 | NA | 12 | TGTGCCAGCAGTGTTGGGACCGGGGAGCTGTTTTTT | CASSVGTGELFF
NA | TRBJ2-3 | TRBV10-2 | TRBD2 | 14 | TGCGCCAGCAGTGTTAGCGGGGGCACAGATACGCAGTATTTT | CASSVSGGTDTQYF
NA | TRBJ1-1 | TRBV11-3 | NA | 13 | TGTGCCAGCAGCTTAGATCGGGGGGCTGAAGCTTTCTTT | CASSLDRGAEAFF
NA | TRBJ2-3 | TRBV6-1 | NA | 11 | TGTGCCAGCATGCTTGGAGATACGCAGTATTTT | CASMLGDTQYF
NA | TRBJ2-3 | TRBV6-1 | NA | 13 | TGTGCCAGCAGTGGTCTGGGTCCAGATACGCAGTATTTT | CASSGLGPDTQYF
medium-sized | TRBJ1-1 | TRBV19 | NA | 14 | TGTGCCAGTATTTATAAGACGGGTGCCGCTGAAGCTTTCTTT | CASIYKTGAAEAFF
NA | TRBJ1-2 | TRBV10-1 | NA | 13 | TGCGCCAGCAGTGAGGCAGGGAACTATGGCTACACCTTC | CASSEAGNYGYTF
NA | TRBJ2-7 | TRBV5-1 | TRBD1 | 15 | TGCGCCAGCAGCTTTCACGGACAGGGAATCGACGAGCAGTACTTC | CASSFHGQGIDEQYF
NA | TRBJ2-1 | TRBV5-1 | NA | 17 | TGCGCCAGCAGTCCCCCGCAGCAGGGCTGGGGGTACAATGAGCAGTTCTTC | CASSPPQQGWGYNEQFF
NA | TRBJ1-2 | TRBV4-1 | NA | 13 | TGCGCCAGCAGTCGTACGGCTTCCGATGGCTACACCTTC | CASSRTASDGYTF
few | TRBJ2-5 | TRBV14 | NA | 13 | TGTGCCAGCAGCCAAGTTTCCCGCGTGGGCCAGTACTTC | CASSQVSRVGQYF
NA | TRBJ1-1 | TRBV10-1 | NA | 16 | TGCGCCAGCAGTGAGTTTCGGCTTGAGAACGGCGCTGAAGCTTTCTTT | CASSEFRLENGAEAFF
once | TRBJ1-6 | TRBV4-1 | NA | 18 | TGCGCCAGCAGCCAAGAAACACAGGGAAGATCCTATAATTCACCCCTCCACTTT | CASSQETQGRSYNSPLHF
NA | TRBJ2-3 | TRBV6-5 | NA | 14 | TGTGCCTCCTCGGGGGGCGGACGCACAGATACGCAGTATTTT | CASSGGGRTDTQYF
NA | TRBJ2-5 | TRBV5-1 | NA | 16 | TGCGCCAGCAGCTTGTATGGGGGGACGGGCCAAGAGACCCAGTACTTC | CASSLYGGTGQETQYF
NA | TRBJ2-5 | TRBV5-7 | TRBD1 | 15 | TGTGCCAGCAGCCGACAGGGGGTTCTAGGAGAGACCCAGTACTTC | CASSRQGVLGETQYF
NA | TRBJ2-2 | TRBV5-1 | NA | 13 | TGCGCCAGCAGCTACGACACAGGGGGGGAGCTGTTTTTT | CASSYDTGGELFF
NA | TRBJ2-2 | TRBV7-7 | TRBD1 | 13 | TGTGCCAGCAGCCCACAGGGGACCGGGGAGCTGTTTTTT | CASSPQGTGELFF
NA | TRBJ2-5 | TRBV7-8 | NA | 14 | TGTGCCAGCAGCTTACAAACAGCCCAAGAGACCCAGTACTTC | CASSLQTAQETQYF
NA | TRBJ1-1 | TRBV27 | NA | 17 | TGTGCCAGCAGTTTTTCCGGGGGGCATCTTATGAACACTGAAGCTTTCTTT | CASSFSGGHLMNTEAFF
NA | TRBJ1-1 | TRBV4-1 | NA | 15 | TGCGCCAGCAGCCAAGTGGGCAGGGGAAACACTGAAGCTTTCTTT | CASSQVGRGNTEAFF
NA | TRBJ1-1 | TRBV19 | NA | 15 | TGTGCCAGTAGTATAGCCCGGAGGGGGAACACTGAAGCTTTCTTT | CASSIARRGNTEAFF
NA | TRBJ2-6 | TRBV9 | NA | 16 | TGTGCCAGCAGCCCCCCGTCGTCCTCTGGGGCCAACGTCCTGACTTTC | CASSPPSSSGANVLTF
NA | TRBJ1-3 | TRBV11-2 | NA | 16 | TGTGCCAGCAGCTTAGTGGGGTCGCCGATTGGAAACACCATATATTTT | CASSLVGSPIGNTIYF
NA | TRBJ1-2 | TRBV7-2 | NA | 14 | TGTGCCAGCAGCTTAATGACAAATAGCTATGGCTACACCTTC | CASSLMTNSYGYTF
few | TRBJ1-2 | TRBV6-5 | NA | 15 | TGTGCCAGCAGTTACAAGCCGGACAGTTACTATGGCTACACCTTC | CASSYKPDSYYGYTF
NA | TRBJ2-1 | TRBV6-5 | NA | 12 | TGTGCCAGCAGACCCCTAGCTGGCGAGCAGTTCTTC | CASRPLAGEQFF
NA | TRBJ2-2 | TRBV27 | NA | 15 | TGTGCCAGCAGGACCGGGATTACGAACACCGGGGAGCTGTTTTTT | CASRTGITNTGELFF
NA | TRBJ1-2 | TRBV11-2 | NA | 13 | TGTGCCAGCAGCTTAGCAGGGACCCATGGCTACACCTTC | CASSLAGTHGYTF
NA | TRBJ2-5 | TRBV6-6 | NA | 14 | TGTGCCAGCAGTTTGCTCTCGGGGGAAGAGACCCAGTACTTC | CASSLLSGEETQYF
few | TRBJ1-2 | TRBV30 | NA | 13 | TGTGCCTGGAGTGTAAAAGAGGGAAGCGGCTACACCTTC | CAWSVKEGSGYTF
NA | TRBJ1-1 | TRBV6-5 | NA | 11 | TGTGCCAGCTTAATGAACACTGAAGCTTTCTTT | CASLMNTEAFF
NA | TRBJ2-1 | TRBV4-1 | NA | 15 | TGCGCCAGCAGCCAATTCAAGTCAGGTCTCAATGAGCAGTTCTTC | CASSQFKSGLNEQFF
NA | TRBJ2-1 | TRBV15 | TRBD1 | 16 | TGTGCCACCAGATCCTCGACAAGGGGGCGCAGGGGTGAGCAGTTCTTC | CATRSSTRGRRGEQFF
NA | TRBJ1-1 | TRBV2 | TRBD1 | 15 | TGTGCCAGCAGGGACAGGGTCAGGATGAACACTGAAGCTTTCTTT | CASRDRVRMNTEAFF
NA | TRBJ2-1 | TRBV5-6 | NA | 18 | TGTGCCAGCAGCCTGACAGGACACTCGGGATCGGTATACAATGAGCAGTTCTTC | CASSLTGHSGSVYNEQFF
NA | TRBJ2-6 | TRBV10-3 | NA | 14 | TGTGCCATCAGTGACTCGACTGGGGCCAACGTCCTGACTTTC | CAISDSTGANVLTF
NA | TRBJ2-5 | TRBV2 | NA | 13 | TGTGCCAGCAGTGAAGGGTGGCAAGAGACCCAGTACTTC | CASSEGWQETQYF
NA | TRBJ1-2 | TRBV7-8 | NA | 15 | TGTGCCAGCAGCTTAGACGGCAGACCATCCTATGGCTACACCTTC | CASSLDGRPSYGYTF
NA | TRBJ1-1 | TRBV7-2 | NA | 14 | TGTGCCAGCAGCTTTTCCGTCACGCACAGCGAAGCTTTCTTT | CASSFSVTHSEAFF
NA | TRBJ1-5 | TRBV6-1 | NA | 14 | TGTGCCAGCAGCCCGGGACGGAACAATCAGCCCCAGCATTTT | CASSPGRNNQPQHF
NA | TRBJ2-3 | TRBV5-1 | TRBD2 | 16 | TGCGCCAGCAGCTTGGTTTTTAGCGGGGGCACAGATACGCAGTATTTT | CASSLVFSGGTDTQYF
NA | TRBJ2-3 | TRBV2 | NA | 10 | TGTGCCAGCAGTGAGAAGCCTTTGTATTTT | CASSEKPLYF
NA | TRBJ2-7 | TRBV2 | NA | 13 | TGTGCCAGCAGTGAATCCGGGACCTACGAGCAGTACTTC | CASSESGTYEQYF
NA | TRBJ1-2 | TRBV2 | NA | 10 | TGTGCCAGCACCTACAGGGACCACACCTTC | CASTYRDHTF
NA | TRBJ1-2 | TRBV19 | NA | 12 | TGTGCCACCGGTCGGGACATCTATGGCTACACCTTC | CATGRDIYGYTF